This T cell receptor beta chain was found in a study of blood T cell repertoires in COVID-19. Study-wide background: Spain, Italy and the United States supplied samples that represented acute and convalescent COVID-19.

V was cut by 5 bases and J by 4 bases, with 10 bases left in between. Germline V gives CDR1 LNHDA, CDR2 SQIVND (reference sequence). The CDR3 is 13 amino acids. Original processing methods: Estimates of nucleated cell counts were drawn from the amplification of reference gene primers. Assay: immunoSEQ multiplex PCR; the TCRdb copy retains only in-frame clones and omits some. V, J and clone size derive from that table, while D and trimming were established from the DNA sequence. The table records approximately 210,000 clones, about four fifths of them present only once. The TCR comes from a woman aged 35 to 49 with active or convalescent COVID-19. The sequencing sample was made of peripheral blood. The chain uses TRBV19 and TRBJ2-3; D perhaps matches TRBD1 (5 bases). DNA of the CDR3: TGTGCCAGTAGTCCGACCAGGGCAGATACGCAGTATTTT. Translated, it gives CASSPTRADTQYF.